This record concerns one T cell receptor beta chain sequence. Its antigen is still unknown. This sample was included in a study of shared clonotypes between healthy human individuals. Study-wide findings and caveats: Sharing across four donors was highest in naive CD4 (roughly 5%) and lowest in memory CD8 (approximately 0.4%).

Every contributor of samples was a Caucasian grown-up residing in Nashville, Tennessee. TCRdb's table, derived via immunoSEQ multiplex PCR, lists solely in-frame clones and lacks some. This sample has 300,000 or so clones, with approximately 79% found just once. Material: memory CD4+ T cells sorted from blood. Documented subset: CD45RA-negative fraction. This TCR came from a man aged 25-40 years in good health.

The CDR3 DNA is TGTGCCAGCAGGGGTAGTAGGAGCAATCAGCCCCAGCATTTT. This sequence encodes CASRGSRSNQPQHF. The rearrangement uses TRBV28 and TRBJ1-5; unclear D gene. The germline CDR1 and CDR2 sequences are MDHEN and SYDVKM. CDR3 length: 14 residues. V was shortened by 6 bases and J by 1 base, with 10 bases between the two germline ends. The full variable domain, in which reference TRBV28 and TRBJ1-5 provide the parts outside the CDR3, is DVKVTQSSRYLVKRTGEKVFLECVQDMDHENMFWYRQDPGLGLRLIYFSYDVKMKEKGDIPEGYSVSREKKERFSLILESASTNQTSMYLCASRGSRSNQPQHFGDGTRLSIL.